These T cell receptor beta chains were read from a single sample in a study of T cells after yellow fever vaccination. TCRdb passed the 5' RACE reads through MiXCR, listing each CDR3 protein once. The sample has some 120,000 distinct CDR3 sequences, 12% to 15% seen once. The sample consisted of CD8+ T cells sorted from PBMCs, taken 5 days after the yellow fever booster vaccination. Receptors were obtained from a man aged 18 to 30 who received the YFV17D yellow fever vaccine. Both conserved end residues are part of each CDR3.

TRBV5-1	TRBJ2-1	CASSTGGAHNEQFF
TRBV29-1	TRBJ2-1	CSVEAWDSRGNEQFF
TRBV12-3/TRBV12-4	TRBJ1-1	CASRQGSAEAFF
TRBV20-1	TRBJ2-3	CSARDAGTSGGFRTDTQYF
TRBV24-1	TRBJ2-2	CATSALTSGGSGELFF
TRBV4-2	TRBJ2-2	CASSQTFRGENTGELFF
TRBV12-3/TRBV12-4	TRBJ2-3	CASSQGRATDTQYF
TRBV4-1	TRBJ1-2	CASSQVGGHGYTF
TRBV24-1	TRBJ2-5	CATSERTTQETQYF
TRBV13	TRBJ2-4	CASAVGTSGEGAKNIQYF
TRBV7-9	TRBJ2-7	CASRRPGQGTGEQYF
TRBV11-3	TRBJ2-7	CASSFRSAGYEQYF
TRBV5-4	TRBJ1-2	CASSLQFANYGYTF
TRBV4-3	TRBJ2-1	CASSPYSGGGEQFF
TRBV2	TRBJ2-5	CASSDRDRGAETQYF
TRBV6-1	TRBJ2-1	CASGSSGGFYNEQFF
TRBV4-1	TRBJ2-7	CASSQGTTGYEQYF
TRBV9	TRBJ2-5	CASSVGGGDQYF
TRBV29-1	TRBJ1-4	CSVEYTGMGEKLFF
TRBV27	TRBJ1-5	CASSPQGVTYSNQPQHF
TRBV4-2	TRBJ2-5	CASSQGGDKETQYF
TRBV29-1	TRBJ1-1	CGAGSEAFF
TRBV7-9	TRBJ2-1	CASSPLAGARYNEQFF
TRBV9	TRBJ1-2	CASSEYNSHDGYTF
TRBV7-6	TRBJ1-5	CASSSGTGGGQPQHF
TRBV12-3/TRBV12-4	TRBJ2-3	CASSYSGITDTQYF
TRBV19	TRBJ2-2	CASSERRDRGNTGELFF
TRBV9	TRBJ2-1	CASSVDWNNNEQFF
TRBV6-5	TRBJ1-5	CASRAQGPRRPQHF
TRBV2	TRBJ2-5	CASNRFIGGQGSQYF
TRBV4-2	TRBJ2-3	CASSPSGGYTDTQYF
TRBV4-1	TRBJ2-1	CASSQDSGGGYNEQFF
TRBV20-1	TRBJ2-3	CSARGLAGDVRTDTQYF
TRBV20-1	TRBJ2-3	CSARDVGLHADTQYF
TRBV7-9	TRBJ2-4	CASSFQGRGGKNIQYF
TRBV7-9	TRBJ1-3	CASTVPGGSSGNTIYF
TRBV20-1	TRBJ2-1	CSAGGLAGAIYNEQFF
TRBV20-1	TRBJ1-1	CSADEGNTEAFF
TRBV19	TRBJ1-1	CASSIWAGGLNTEAFF
TRBV12-3/TRBV12-4	TRBJ2-1	CASSLFGRGVPYNEQFF
TRBV20-1	TRBJ2-7	CSARDRTGGAEQYF
TRBV5-5	TRBJ1-6	CASSLVRTGGSPLHF
TRBV29-1	TRBJ2-5	CSITEYQETQYF
TRBV9	TRBJ1-4	CASSVAGPGEKLFF
TRBV7-9	TRBJ2-1	CASSRGTSGDNEQFF
TRBV4-3	TRBJ1-1	CASSARTGQVNTEAFF
TRBV6-2/TRBV6-3	TRBJ2-5	CASSYVLAETQYF
TRBV5-1	TRBJ1-1	CASSAGSYTEAFF
TRBV7-9	TRBJ2-7	CASSWDTGGQQYF
TRBV7-8	TRBJ2-1	CASSHLSAGGPDEQFF